This T cell receptor (beta chain) was observed in a study of T cells in narcolepsy. Some clones are missing from TCRdb's copy, which holds only in-frame ones; the method was immunoSEQ multiplex PCR. The repertoire consists of about 37,000 clones, with 65% to 85% occurring once and the leading ten covering about 0.95%. Material for sequencing was memory (CD45RA-) CD4+ T cells from blood. The sequence derives from a human donor in good health.

CDR3 in amino acids: CASSQDRGIYGYTF. The CDR3 DNA follows: TGCGCCAGCAGCCAAGATCGAGGGATTTATGGCTACACCTTC. The chain employs TRBV4-3 and TRBJ1-2; D not certain. Deletions cut 0 bases from V and 5 bases from J, with 10 bases between. CDR3 length: 14 amino acids. CDR1 is LGHNA, CDR2 YSLEER, per germline.